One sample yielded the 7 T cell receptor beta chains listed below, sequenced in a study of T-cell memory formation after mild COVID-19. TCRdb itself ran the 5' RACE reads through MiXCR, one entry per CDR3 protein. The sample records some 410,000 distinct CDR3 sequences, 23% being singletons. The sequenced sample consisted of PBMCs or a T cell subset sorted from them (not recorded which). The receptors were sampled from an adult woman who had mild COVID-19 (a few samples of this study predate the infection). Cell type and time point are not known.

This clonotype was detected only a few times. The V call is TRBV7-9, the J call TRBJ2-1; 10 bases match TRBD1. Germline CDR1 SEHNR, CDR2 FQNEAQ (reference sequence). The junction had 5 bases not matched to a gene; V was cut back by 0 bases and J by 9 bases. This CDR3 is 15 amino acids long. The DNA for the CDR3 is TGTGCCAGCAGCTTAGCCGCGACAGGGGGCAGTGAGCAGTTCTTC. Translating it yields CASSLAATGGSEQFF.

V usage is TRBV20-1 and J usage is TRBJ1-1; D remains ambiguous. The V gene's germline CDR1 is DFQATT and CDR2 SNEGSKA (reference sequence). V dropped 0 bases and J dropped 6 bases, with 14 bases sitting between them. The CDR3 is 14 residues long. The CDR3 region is CSARDRLGGSEAFF. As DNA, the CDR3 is TGCAGTGCTAGAGATCGGTTGGGTGGTTCTGAAGCTTTCTTT.

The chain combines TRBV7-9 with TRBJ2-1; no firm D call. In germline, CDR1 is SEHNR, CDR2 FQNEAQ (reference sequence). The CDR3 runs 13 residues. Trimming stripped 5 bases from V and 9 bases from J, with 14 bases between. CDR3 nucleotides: TGTGCCAGCAGCCGTCCTGTGAGTGGTGAGCAGTTCTTC. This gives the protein CASSRPVSGEQFF.

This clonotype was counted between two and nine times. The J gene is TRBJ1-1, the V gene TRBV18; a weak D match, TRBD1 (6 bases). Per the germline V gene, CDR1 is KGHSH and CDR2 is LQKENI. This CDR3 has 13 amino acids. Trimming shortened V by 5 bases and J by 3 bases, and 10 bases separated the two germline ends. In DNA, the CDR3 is TGTGCCAGCTCAGCGGACAGTTACACTGAAGCTTTCTTT. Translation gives CASSADSYTEAFF.

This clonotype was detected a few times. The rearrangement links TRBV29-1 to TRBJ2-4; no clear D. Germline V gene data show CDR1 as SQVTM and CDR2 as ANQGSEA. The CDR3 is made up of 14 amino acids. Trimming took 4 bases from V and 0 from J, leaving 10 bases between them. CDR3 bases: TGCAGCGTTGTTGATGGCCTAGCCAAAAACATTCAGTACTTC. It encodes CSVVDGLAKNIQYF.

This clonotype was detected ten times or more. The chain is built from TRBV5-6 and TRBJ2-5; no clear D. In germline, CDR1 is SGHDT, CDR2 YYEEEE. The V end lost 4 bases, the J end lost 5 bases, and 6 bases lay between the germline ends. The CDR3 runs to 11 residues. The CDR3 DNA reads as TGTGCCAGCAGCCGATTGGAGACCCAGTACTTC. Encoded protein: CASSRLETQYF. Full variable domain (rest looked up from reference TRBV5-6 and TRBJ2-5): DAGVTQSPTHLIKTRGQQVTLRCSPKSGHDTVSWYQQALGQGPQFIFQYYEEEERQRGNFPDRFSGHQFPNYSSELNVNALLLGDSALYLCASSRLETQYFGPGTRLLVL.

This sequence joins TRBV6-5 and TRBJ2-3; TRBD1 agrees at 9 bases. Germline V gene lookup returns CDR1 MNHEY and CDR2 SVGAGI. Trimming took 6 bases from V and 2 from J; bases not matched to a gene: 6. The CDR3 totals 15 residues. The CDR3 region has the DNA TGTGCCAGCAGCTCGGGGACAGGGACCACAGATACGCAGTATTTT. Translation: CASSSGTGTTDTQYF.